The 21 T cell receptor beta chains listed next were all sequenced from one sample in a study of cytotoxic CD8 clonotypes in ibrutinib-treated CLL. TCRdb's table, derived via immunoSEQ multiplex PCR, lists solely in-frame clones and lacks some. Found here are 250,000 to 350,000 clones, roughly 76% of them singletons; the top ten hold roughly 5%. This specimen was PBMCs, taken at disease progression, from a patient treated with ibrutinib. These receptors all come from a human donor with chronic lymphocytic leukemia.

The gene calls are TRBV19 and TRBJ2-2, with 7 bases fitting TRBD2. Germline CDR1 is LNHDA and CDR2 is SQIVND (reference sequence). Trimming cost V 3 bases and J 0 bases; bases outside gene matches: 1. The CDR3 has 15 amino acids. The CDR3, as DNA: TGTGCCAGTAGTATTGGGGGGGCGAACACCGGGGAGCTGTTTTTT. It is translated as CASSIGGANTGELFF.

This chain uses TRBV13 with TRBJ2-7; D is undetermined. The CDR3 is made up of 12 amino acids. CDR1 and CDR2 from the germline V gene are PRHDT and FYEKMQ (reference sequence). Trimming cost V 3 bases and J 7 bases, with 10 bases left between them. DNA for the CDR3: TGTGCCAGCAGCTTTGAGTTGAGAGAGCAGTACTTC. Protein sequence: CASSFELREQYF.

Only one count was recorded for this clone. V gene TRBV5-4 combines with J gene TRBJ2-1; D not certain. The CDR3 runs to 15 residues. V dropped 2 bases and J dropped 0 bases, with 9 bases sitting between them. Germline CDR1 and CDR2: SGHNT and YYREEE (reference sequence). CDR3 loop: CASSLGLSSYNEQFF. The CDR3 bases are TGTGCCAGCAGCTTAGGTTTGAGCTCCTACAATGAGCAGTTCTTC.

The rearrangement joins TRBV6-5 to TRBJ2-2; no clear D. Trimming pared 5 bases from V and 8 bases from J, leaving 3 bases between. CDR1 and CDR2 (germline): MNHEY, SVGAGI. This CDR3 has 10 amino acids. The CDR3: CASSTGELFF. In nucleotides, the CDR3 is TGTGCCAGCAGTACAGGGGAGCTGTTTTTT.

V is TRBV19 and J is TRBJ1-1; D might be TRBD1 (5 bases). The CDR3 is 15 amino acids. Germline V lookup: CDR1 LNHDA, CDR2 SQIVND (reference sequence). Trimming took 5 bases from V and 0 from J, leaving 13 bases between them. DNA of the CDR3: TGTGCCAGTAGTTTGGGGCAGAAGGTGAACACTGAAGCTTTCTTT. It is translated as CASSLGQKVNTEAFF. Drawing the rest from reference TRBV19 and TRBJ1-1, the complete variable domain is DGGITQSPKYLFRKEGQNVTLSCEQNLNHDAMYWYRQDPGQGLRLIYYSQIVNDFQKGDIAEGYSVSREKKESFPLTVTSAQKNPTAFYLCASSLGQKVNTEAFFGQGTRLTVV.

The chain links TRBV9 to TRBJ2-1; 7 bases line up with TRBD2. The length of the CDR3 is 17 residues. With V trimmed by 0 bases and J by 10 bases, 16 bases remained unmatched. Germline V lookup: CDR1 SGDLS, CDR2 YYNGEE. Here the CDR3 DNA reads TGTGCCAGCAGCGTAGCCGCGATTGACTCTCAGGGAGGGGAGCAGTTCTTC. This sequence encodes CASSVAAIDSQGGEQFF.

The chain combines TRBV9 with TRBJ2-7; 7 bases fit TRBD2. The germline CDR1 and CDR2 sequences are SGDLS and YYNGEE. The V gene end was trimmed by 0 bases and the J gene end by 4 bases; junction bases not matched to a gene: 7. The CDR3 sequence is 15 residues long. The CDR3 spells CASSVAGGRQYEQYF. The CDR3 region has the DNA TGTGCCAGCAGCGTAGCTGGCGGGAGACAATACGAGCAGTACTTC.

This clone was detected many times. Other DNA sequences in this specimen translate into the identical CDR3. The CDR3 is CASSVDGTGELFF. The CDR3, as DNA: TGTGCCAGCAGCGTAGACGGGACCGGGGAGCTGTTTTTT. This chain joins TRBV9 and TRBJ2-2; unclear D gene. The V end lost 0 bases, the J end lost 5 bases, and 5 bases lay between the germline ends. CDR3 length: 13 residues. Germline CDR1 is SGDLS and CDR2 is YYNGEE.

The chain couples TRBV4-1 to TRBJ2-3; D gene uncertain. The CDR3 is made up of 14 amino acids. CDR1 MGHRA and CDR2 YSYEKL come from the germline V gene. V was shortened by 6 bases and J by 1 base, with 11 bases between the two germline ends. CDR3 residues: CASSIWEGTDTQYF. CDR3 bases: TGCGCCAGCAGTATCTGGGAAGGCACAGATACGCAGTATTTT.

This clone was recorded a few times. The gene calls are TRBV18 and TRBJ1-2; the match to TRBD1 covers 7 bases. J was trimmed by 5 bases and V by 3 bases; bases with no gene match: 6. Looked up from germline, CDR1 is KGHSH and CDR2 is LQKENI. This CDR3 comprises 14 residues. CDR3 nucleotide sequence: TGTGCCAGCTCACCCCAGACAGGGAGTTATGGCTACACCTTC. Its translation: CASSPQTGSYGYTF. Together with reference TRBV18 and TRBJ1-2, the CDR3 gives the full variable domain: NAGVMQNPRHLVRRRGQEARLRCSPMKGHSHVYWYRQLPEEGLKFMVYLQKENIIDESGMPKERFSAEFPKEGPSILRIQQVVRGDSAAYFCASSPQTGSYGYTFGSGTRLTVV.

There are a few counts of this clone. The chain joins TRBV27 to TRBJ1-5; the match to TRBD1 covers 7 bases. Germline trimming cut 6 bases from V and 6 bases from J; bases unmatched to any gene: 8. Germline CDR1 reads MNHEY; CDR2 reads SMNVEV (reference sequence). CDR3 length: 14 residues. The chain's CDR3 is CASRSRGQSQPQHF. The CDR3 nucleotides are TGTGCCAGCAGATCGAGGGGGCAGAGTCAGCCCCAGCATTTT.

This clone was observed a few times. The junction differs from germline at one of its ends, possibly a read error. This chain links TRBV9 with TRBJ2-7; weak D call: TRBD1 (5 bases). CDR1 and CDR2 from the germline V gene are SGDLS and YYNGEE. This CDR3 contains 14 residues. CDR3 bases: TGTGCCAGCAGCTTGGACACCCGCTCCTCCGAGCAGTACTTC. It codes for CASSLDTRSSEQYF.

The CDR3, as DNA: TGTGCCAGCAGCTTAGACCCCTCCAGGACAGGGAGTAACGAGCAGTACTTC. Translated, it gives CASSLDPSRTGSNEQYF. This rearrangement joins TRBV11-3 to TRBJ2-7; 8 bases map to TRBD1. V shed 0 bases, J shed 5 bases, and the junction held 12 bases outside the gene matches. The length of the CDR3 is 17 residues. Germline V gives CDR1 SGHNT, CDR2 YENEEA.

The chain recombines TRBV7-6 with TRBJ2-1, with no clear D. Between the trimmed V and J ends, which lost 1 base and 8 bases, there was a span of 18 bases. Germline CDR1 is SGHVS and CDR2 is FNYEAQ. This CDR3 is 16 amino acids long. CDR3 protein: CASSLERPHVGYEQFF. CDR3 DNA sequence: TGTGCCAGCAGCTTAGAGAGGCCCCACGTAGGGTATGAGCAGTTCTTC.

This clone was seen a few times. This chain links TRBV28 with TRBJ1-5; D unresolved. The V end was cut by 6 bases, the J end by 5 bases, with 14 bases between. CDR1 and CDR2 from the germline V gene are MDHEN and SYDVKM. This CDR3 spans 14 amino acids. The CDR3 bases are TGTGCCAGCAGCAACCCGACGGCTCATCAGCCCCAGCATTTT. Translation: CASSNPTAHQPQHF.

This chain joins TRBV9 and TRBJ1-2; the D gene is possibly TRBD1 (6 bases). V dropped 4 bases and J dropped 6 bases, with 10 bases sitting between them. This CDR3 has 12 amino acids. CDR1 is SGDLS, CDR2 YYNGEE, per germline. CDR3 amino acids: CASSNRVHGYTF. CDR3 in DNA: TGTGCCAGCAGCAACAGGGTACATGGCTACACCTTC. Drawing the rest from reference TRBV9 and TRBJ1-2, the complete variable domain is DSGVTQTPKHLITATGQRVTLRCSPRSGDLSVYWYQQSLDQGLQFLIQYYNGEERAKGNILERFSAQQFPDLHSELNLSSLELGDSALYFCASSNRVHGYTFGSGTRLTVV.

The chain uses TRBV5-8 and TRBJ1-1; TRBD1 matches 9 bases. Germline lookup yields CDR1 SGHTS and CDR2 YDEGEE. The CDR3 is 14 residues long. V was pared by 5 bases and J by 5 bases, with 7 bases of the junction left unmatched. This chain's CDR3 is CASSFRQGGTEAFF. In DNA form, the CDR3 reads TGTGCCAGCAGTTTTAGACAGGGGGGTACTGAAGCTTTCTTT.

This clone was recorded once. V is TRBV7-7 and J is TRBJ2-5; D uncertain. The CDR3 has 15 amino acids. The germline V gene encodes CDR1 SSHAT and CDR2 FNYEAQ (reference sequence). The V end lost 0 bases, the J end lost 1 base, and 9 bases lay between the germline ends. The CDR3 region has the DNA TGTGCCAGCAGCTTAGCTGGGGTAGCCCAAGAGACCCAGTACTTC. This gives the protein CASSLAGVAQETQYF.

Here the CDR3 reads CASSLVSTGREQYF. CDR3 sequence (DNA): TGTGCCAGCAGCTTAGTAAGTACAGGGCGCGAGCAGTACTTC. The rearrangement uses TRBV11-2 and TRBJ2-7; D might be TRBD1 (6 bases). CDR3 length: 14 amino acids. Germline CDR1 SGHAT, CDR2 FQNNGV. V was pared by 1 base and J by 6 bases, with 13 bases between. Complete variable domain (other parts from reference TRBV11-2 and TRBJ2-7): EAGVAQSPRYKIIEKRQSVAFWCNPISGHATLYWYQQILGQGPKLLIQFQNNGVVDDSQLPKDRFSAERLKGVDSTLKIQPAKLEDSAVYLCASSLVSTGREQYFGPGTRLTVT.

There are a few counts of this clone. This chain's CDR3 is CAGGVGGLGKLFF. The CDR3 DNA follows: TGTGCCGGCGGGGTCGGGGGGCTTGGAAAACTGTTTTTT. The rearrangement uses TRBV25-1 and TRBJ1-4; D is perhaps TRBD1 (6 bases). The germline V gene encodes CDR1 MGHDK and CDR2 SYGVNS. The germline V and J ends were trimmed by 11 bases and 10 bases, with 20 bases remaining between them. The CDR3 runs 13 residues.

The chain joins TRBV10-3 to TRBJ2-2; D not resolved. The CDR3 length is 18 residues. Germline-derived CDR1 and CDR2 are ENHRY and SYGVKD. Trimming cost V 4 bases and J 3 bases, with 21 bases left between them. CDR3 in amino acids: CAISGNPIAMVHTGELFF. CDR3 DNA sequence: TGTGCCATCAGTGGGAACCCAATTGCGATGGTTCACACCGGGGAGCTGTTTTTT.